This TCR beta chain was recovered during a study of blood T cells in healthy people across ages. This clonotype occurred a few times. A second PCR of 7 to 11 cycles used a sample-barcoded 5' primer and a J-beta primer mix. TCRdb re-called the 5' RACE reads through MiXCR, storing one row per CDR3 protein. The sample contains approximately 900,000 distinct CDR3 sequences, almost 30% of which appear only once. Germline CDR1 reads LGHDT; CDR2 reads YNNKEL (reference sequence). V was trimmed by 8 bases and J by 4 bases, leaving 10 bases between them. CDR3 length: 12 residues. These sequences were also reported in another study, on T cells of mothers and their children.

Sequencing was carried out using blood. This clonotype was obtained from a woman between 35 and 50 years old in good health. This chain connects TRBV3-1 to TRBJ2-3; D assignment may be TRBD1 or TRBD2 (6 bases each). CDR3 sequence reads: CASLGGPDTQYF. CDR3 DNA sequence: TGTGCCAGCCTTGGGGGGCCAGATACGCAGTATTTT.